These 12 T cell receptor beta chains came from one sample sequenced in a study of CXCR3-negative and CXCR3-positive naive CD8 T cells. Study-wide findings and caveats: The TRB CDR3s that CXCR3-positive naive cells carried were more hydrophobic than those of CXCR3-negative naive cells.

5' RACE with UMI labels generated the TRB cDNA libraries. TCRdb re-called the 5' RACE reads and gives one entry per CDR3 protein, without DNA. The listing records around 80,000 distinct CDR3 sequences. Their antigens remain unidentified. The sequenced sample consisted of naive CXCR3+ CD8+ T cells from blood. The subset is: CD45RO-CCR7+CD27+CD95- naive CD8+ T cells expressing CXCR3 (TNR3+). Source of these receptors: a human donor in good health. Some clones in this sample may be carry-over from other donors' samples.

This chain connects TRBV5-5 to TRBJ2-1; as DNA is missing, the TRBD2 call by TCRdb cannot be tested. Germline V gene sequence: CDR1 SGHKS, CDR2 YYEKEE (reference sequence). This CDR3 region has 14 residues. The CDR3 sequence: CASSLGWAGGEQFF.

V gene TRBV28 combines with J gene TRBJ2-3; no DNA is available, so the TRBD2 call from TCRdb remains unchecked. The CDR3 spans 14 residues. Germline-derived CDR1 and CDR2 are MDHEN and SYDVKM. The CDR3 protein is CASSRTSGTPGEYF.

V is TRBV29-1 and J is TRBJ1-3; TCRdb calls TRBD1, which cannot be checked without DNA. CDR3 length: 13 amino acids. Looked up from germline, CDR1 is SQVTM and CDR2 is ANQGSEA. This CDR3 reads CSVPGDPGNTIYF.

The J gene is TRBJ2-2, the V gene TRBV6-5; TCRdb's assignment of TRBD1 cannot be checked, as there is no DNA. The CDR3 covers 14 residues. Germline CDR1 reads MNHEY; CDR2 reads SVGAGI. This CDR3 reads CASSYSFGGGELFF.

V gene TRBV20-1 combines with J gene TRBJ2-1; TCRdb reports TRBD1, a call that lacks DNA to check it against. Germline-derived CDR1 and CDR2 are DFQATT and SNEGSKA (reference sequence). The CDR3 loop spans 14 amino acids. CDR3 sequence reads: CSARVRQGYNEQFF.

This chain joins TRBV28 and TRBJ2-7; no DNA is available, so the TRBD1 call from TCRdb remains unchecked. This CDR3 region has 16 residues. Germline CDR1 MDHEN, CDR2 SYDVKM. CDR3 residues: CASISPLQGDGGEQYF. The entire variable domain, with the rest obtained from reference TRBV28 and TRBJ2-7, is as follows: DVKVTQSSRYLVKRTGEKVFLECVQDMDHENMFWYRQDPGLGLRLIYFSYDVKMKEKGDIPEGYSVSREKKERFSLILESASTNQTSMYLCASISPLQGDGGEQYFGPGTRLTVT.

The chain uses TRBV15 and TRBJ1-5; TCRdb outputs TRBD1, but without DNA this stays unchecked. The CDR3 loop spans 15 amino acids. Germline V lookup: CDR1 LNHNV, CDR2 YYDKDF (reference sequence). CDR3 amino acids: CATSPLGGIGQPQHF.

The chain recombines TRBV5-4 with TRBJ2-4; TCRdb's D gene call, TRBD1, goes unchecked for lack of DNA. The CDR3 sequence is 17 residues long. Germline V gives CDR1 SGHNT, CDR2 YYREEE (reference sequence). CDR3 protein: CASSFTPGGEAKNIQYF.

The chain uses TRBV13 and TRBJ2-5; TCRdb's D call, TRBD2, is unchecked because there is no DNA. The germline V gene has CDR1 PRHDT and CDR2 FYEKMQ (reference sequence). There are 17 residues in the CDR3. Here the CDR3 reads CASSLPPDFGRPETQYF.

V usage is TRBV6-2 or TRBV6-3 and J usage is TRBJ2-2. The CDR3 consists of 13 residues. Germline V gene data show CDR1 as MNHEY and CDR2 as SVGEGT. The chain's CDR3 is CASSLGSPGELFF.

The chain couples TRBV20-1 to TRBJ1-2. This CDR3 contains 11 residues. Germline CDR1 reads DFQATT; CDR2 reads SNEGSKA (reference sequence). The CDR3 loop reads CSARQDYGYTF.

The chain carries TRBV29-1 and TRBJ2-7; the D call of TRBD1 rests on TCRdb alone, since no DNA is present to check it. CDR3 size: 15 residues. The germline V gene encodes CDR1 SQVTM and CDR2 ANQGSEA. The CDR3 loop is CSVLNYRDRKYEQYF.